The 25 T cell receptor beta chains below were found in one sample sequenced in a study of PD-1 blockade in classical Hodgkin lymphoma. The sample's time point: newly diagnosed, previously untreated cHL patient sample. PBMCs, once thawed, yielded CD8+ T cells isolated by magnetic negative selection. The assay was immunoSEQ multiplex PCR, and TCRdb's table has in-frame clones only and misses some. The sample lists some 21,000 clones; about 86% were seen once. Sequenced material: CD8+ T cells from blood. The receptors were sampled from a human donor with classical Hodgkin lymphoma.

CDR3 DNA sequence: TGTGCCAGCAGCTTAGTTGGGAGGGATACGCAGTATTTT. Residues: CASSLVGRDTQYF. J is TRBJ2-3 and V is TRBV11-3, with a tentative D call TRBD2 (6 bases). The CDR3 loop spans 13 amino acids. The germline V gene encodes CDR1 SGHNT and CDR2 YENEEA. The V end lost 1 base, the J end lost 6 bases, and 8 bases lay between the germline ends.

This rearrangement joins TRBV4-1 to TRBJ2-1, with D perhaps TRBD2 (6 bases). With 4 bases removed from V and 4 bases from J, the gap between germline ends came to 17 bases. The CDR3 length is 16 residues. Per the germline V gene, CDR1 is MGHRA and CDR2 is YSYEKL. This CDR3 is CASSPGSGGAYNEQFF. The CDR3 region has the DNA TGCGCCAGCAGCCCCGGATCCGGGGGTGCATACAATGAGCAGTTCTTC.

The CDR3 loop reads CANPPGLQETQYF. CDR3 in DNA: TGCGCCAACCCCCCAGGACTTCAAGAGACCCAGTACTTC. The V gene is TRBV5-1, the J gene TRBJ2-5; possible D gene TRBD2, 5 bases. Germline CDR1 reads SGHRS; CDR2 reads YFSETQ. Trimming stripped 9 bases from V and 2 bases from J, with 14 bases between. The CDR3 has 13 amino acids.

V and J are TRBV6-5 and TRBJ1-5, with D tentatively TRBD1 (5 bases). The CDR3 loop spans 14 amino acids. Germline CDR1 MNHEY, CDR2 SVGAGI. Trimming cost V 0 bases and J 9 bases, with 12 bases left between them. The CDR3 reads CASSYSGRGSPQHF. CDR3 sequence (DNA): TGTGCCAGCAGTTACTCGGGACGGGGGTCGCCCCAGCATTTT.

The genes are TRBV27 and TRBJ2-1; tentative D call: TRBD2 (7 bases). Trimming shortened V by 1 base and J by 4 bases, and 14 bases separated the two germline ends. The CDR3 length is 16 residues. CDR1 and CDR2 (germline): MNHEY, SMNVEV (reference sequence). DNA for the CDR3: TGTGCCAGCAGTTTATGGGGGGGCGCGGGGTACAATGAGCAGTTCTTC. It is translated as CASSLWGGAGYNEQFF.

The CDR3 coding sequence is TGCGCCAGCAGCTTGGGGACGTTCTTCAATGAGCAGTTCTTC. Residues: CASSLGTFFNEQFF. The chain uses TRBV5-1 and TRBJ2-1; no reliable D call. Trimming stripped 0 bases from V and 6 bases from J, with 10 bases between. Germline CDR1 reads SGHRS; CDR2 reads YFSETQ. The CDR3 runs 14 residues.

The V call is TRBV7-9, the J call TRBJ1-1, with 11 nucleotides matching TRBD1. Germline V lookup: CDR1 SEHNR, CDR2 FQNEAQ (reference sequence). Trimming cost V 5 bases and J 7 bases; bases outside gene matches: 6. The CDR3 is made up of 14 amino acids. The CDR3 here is CASSPFGTGGEAFF. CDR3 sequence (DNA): TGTGCCAGCAGCCCATTCGGGACAGGGGGTGAAGCTTTCTTT. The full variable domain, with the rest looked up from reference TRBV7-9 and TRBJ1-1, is DTGVSQNPRHKITKRGQNVTFRCDPISEHNRLYWYRQTLGQGPEFLTYFQNEAQLEKSRLLSDRFSAERPKGSFSTLEIQRTEQGDSAMYLCASSPFGTGGEAFFGQGTRLTVV.

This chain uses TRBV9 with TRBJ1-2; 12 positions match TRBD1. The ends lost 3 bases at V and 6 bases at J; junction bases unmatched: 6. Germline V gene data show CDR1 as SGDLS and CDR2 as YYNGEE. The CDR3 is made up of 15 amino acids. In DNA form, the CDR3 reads TGTGCCAGCAGCGGACGGGACAGGGGGCTGAATGGCTACACCTTC. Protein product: CASSGRDRGLNGYTF.

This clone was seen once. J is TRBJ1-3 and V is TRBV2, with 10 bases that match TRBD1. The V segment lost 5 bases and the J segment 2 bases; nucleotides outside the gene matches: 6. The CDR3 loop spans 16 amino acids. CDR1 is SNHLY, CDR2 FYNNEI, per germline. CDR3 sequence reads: CASSRQGATAGNTIYF. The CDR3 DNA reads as TGTGCCAGCAGTCGACAGGGGGCGACTGCTGGAAACACCATATATTTT.

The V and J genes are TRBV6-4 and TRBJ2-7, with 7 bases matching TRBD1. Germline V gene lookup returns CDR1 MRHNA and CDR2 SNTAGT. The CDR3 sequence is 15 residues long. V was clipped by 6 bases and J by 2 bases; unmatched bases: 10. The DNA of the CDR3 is TGTGCCAGCAGCCCCGACAGGGCCCGACCCTACGAGCAGTACTTC. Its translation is CASSPDRARPYEQYF.

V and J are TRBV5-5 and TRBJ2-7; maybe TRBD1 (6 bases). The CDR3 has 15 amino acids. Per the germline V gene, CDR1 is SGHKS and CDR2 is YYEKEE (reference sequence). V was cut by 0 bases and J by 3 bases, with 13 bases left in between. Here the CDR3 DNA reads TGTGCCAGCAGCTTGGTTCAGGGGCCCCGCTACGAGCAGTACTTC. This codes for CASSLVQGPRYEQYF.

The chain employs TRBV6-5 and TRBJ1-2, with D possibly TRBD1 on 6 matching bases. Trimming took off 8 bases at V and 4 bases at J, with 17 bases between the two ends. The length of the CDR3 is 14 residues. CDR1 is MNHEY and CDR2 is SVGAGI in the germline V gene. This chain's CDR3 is CASGGKGGSYGYTF. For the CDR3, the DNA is TGTGCCAGCGGGGGAAAGGGGGGAAGCTATGGCTACACCTTC.

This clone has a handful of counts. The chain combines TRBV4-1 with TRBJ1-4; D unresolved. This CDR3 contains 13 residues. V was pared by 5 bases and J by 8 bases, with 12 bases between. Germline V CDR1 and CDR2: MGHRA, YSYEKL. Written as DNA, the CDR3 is TGCGCCAGCAGCTCCGTGGGGAGGGAAAAACTGTTTTTT. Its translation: CASSSVGREKLFF.

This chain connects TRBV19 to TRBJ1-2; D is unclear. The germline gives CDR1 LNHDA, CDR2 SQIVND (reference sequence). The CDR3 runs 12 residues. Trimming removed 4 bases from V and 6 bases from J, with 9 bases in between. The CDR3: CASSRDTHGYTF. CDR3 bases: TGTGCCAGTAGTAGAGACACCCATGGCTACACCTTC.

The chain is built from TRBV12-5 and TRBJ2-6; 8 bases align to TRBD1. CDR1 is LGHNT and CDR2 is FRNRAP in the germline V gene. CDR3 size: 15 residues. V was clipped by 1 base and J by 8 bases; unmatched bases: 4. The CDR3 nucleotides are TGTGCTAGTGGTTTGGCCGGACAGGGTTCCAACGTCCTGACTTTC. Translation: CASGLAGQGSNVLTF.

CDR3 in DNA: TGTGCCAGCAGTCGTACAGGGAACTATGGCTACACCTTC. As protein: CASSRTGNYGYTF. The chain is built from TRBV27 and TRBJ1-2; D possibly corresponds to TRBD1 (6 bases). This CDR3 comprises 13 residues. Germline lookup yields CDR1 MNHEY and CDR2 SMNVEV (reference sequence). Deletions cut 5 bases from V and 2 bases from J, with 9 bases between.

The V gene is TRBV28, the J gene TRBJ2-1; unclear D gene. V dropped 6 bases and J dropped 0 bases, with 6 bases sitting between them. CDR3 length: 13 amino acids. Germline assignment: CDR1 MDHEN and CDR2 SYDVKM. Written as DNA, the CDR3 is TGTGCCAGCAGCCAAACCTCCTACAATGAGCAGTTCTTC. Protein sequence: CASSQTSYNEQFF. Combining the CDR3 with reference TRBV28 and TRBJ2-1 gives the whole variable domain DVKVTQSSRYLVKRTGEKVFLECVQDMDHENMFWYRQDPGLGLRLIYFSYDVKMKEKGDIPEGYSVSREKKERFSLILESASTNQTSMYLCASSQTSYNEQFFGPGTRLTVL.

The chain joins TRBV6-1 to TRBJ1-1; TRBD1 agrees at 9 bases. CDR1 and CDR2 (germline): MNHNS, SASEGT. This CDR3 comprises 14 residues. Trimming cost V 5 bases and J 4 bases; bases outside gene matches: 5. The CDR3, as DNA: TGTGCCAGCAGTTTAACAGGGGGCATCACTGAAGCTTTCTTT. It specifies CASSLTGGITEAFF.

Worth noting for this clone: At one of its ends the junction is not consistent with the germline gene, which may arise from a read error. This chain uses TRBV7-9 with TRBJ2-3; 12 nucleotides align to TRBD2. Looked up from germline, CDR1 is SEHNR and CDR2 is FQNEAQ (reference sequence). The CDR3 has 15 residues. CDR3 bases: TGTGCCAGCAGCCTAGCGGGAGGGCCCTCAGATACGCAGTATTTT. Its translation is CASSLAGGPSDTQYF.

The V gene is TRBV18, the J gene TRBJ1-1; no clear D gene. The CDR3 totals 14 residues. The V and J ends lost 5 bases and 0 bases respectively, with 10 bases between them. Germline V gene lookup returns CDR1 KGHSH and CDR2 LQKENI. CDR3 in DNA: TGTGCCAGCTCAAGAGACATACTGAACACTGAAGCTTTCTTT. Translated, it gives CASSRDILNTEAFF. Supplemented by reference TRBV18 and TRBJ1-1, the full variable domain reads NAGVMQNPRHLVRRRGQEARLRCSPMKGHSHVYWYRQLPEEGLKFMVYLQKENIIDESGMPKERFSAEFPKEGPSILRIQQVVRGDSAAYFCASSRDILNTEAFFGQGTRLTVV.

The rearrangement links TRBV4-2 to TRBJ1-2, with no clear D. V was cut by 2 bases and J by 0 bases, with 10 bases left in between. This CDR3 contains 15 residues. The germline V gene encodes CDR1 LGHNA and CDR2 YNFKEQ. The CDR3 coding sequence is TGTGCCAGCAGCCAAATTGTCCAACCTAACTATGGCTACACCTTC. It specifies CASSQIVQPNYGYTF.

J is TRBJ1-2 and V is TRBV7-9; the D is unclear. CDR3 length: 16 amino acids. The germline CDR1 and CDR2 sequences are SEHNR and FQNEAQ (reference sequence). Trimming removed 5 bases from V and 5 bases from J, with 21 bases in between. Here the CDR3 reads CASSPPRMVNGYGYTF. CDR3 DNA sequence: TGTGCCAGCAGCCCCCCGCGCATGGTCAACGGGTATGGCTACACCTTC.

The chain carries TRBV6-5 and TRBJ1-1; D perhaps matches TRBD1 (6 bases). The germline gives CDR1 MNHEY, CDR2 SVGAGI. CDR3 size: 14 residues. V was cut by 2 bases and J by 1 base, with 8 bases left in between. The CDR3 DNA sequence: TGTGCCAGCAGTTACGGCAGGGGGAACACTGAAGCTTTCTTT. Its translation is CASSYGRGNTEAFF.

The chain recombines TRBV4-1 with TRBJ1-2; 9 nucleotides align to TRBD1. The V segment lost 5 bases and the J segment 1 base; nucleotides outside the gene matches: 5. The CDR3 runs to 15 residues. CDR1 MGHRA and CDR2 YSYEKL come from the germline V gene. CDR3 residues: CASSRRDRDNYGYTF. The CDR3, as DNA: TGCGCCAGCAGCAGACGGGACAGGGATAACTATGGCTACACCTTC.

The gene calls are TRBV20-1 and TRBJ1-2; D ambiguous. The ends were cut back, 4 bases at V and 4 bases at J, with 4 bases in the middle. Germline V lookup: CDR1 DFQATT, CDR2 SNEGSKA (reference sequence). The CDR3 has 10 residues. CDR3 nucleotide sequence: TGCAGTGCTACCTTCTATGGCTACACCTTC. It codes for CSATFYGYTF.